The rows below give T cell receptor beta chains drawn from one sample of a study of Ad26.COV2.S vaccination and SARS-CoV-2 variants. The repertoire was sequenced with immunoSEQ multiplex PCR; TCRdb's copy has only in-frame clones and lacks some. The data hold approximately 350,000 clones, with around 87% observed a single time. Here the sequenced sample was peripheral blood, taken in a trial of Ad26.COV2.S vaccine versus placebo. These receptors were collected from a person aged 18-65 years who received the Ad26.COV2.S COVID-19 vaccine or a placebo. CDR3s include the opening cysteine and the closing phenylalanine or tryptophan. The order of the fields is D gene, clone size, J gene, V gene, CDR3 DNA, CDR3 protein. A D gene is named only where the DNA matches it firmly. Size is omitted from some rows. Given values are once, few, many or a class for expanded clones.

D gene: .; clone size: .; J gene: TRBJ1-3; V gene: TRBV30; CDR3 DNA: TGTGCCTGGAGTGTACTGGGGGCCGCGACTGGAAACACCATATATTTT; CDR3 protein: CAWSVLGAATGNTIYF
D gene: .; clone size: .; J gene: TRBJ2-7; V gene: TRBV11-1; CDR3 DNA: TGTGCCAGCAGCTTCGAACAGGGAGACTACGAGCAGTACTTC; CDR3 protein: CASSFEQGDYEQYF
D gene: TRBD1; clone size: few; J gene: TRBJ1-2; V gene: TRBV6-6; CDR3 DNA: TGTGCCAGCACGCACGGTACAGGGGGAGATGGCTACACCTTC; CDR3 protein: CASTHGTGGDGYTF
D gene: TRBD1; clone size: .; J gene: TRBJ1-1; V gene: TRBV5-1; CDR3 DNA: TGCGCCAGCAGCCTCCAAACAGGGGCGAACACTGAAGCTTTCTTT; CDR3 protein: CASSLQTGANTEAFF
D gene: .; clone size: .; J gene: TRBJ1-2; V gene: TRBV3-1/TRBV3-2; CDR3 DNA: TGTGCCAGCAGCCTAAGTTCGGCGCGTGGCTACACCTTC; CDR3 protein: CASSLSSARGYTF
D gene: .; clone size: .; J gene: TRBJ2-3; V gene: TRBV12-3/TRBV12-4; CDR3 DNA: TGTGCCAGCGCTGAACACCCAGATACGCAGTATTTT; CDR3 protein: CASAEHPDTQYF
D gene: TRBD1; clone size: few; J gene: TRBJ1-5; V gene: TRBV5-1; CDR3 DNA: TGCGCCAGCAGCTTGGTCCCACCGGGACAGGGGAATCAGCCCCAGCATTTT; CDR3 protein: CASSLVPPGQGNQPQHF
D gene: .; clone size: .; J gene: TRBJ1-6; V gene: TRBV10-3; CDR3 DNA: TGTGCCATCAGTGAGAATAATTCACCCCTCCACTTT; CDR3 protein: CAISENNSPLHF
D gene: .; clone size: .; J gene: TRBJ1-4; V gene: TRBV4-1; CDR3 DNA: TGCGCCAGCAGCCAAGATAGGGTTACTAATGAAAAACTGTTTTTT; CDR3 protein: CASSQDRVTNEKLFF
D gene: TRBD1; clone size: .; J gene: TRBJ2-3; V gene: TRBV6-2/TRBV6-3; CDR3 DNA: TGTGCCAGCAGTCGACAGGGGGCTGGCACAGATACGCAGTATTTT; CDR3 protein: CASSRQGAGTDTQYF
D gene: .; clone size: .; J gene: TRBJ2-7; V gene: TRBV27; CDR3 DNA: TGTGCCAGCAGTTCCCTGTTGGGGGAAGCCTACGAGCAGTACTTC; CDR3 protein: CASSSLLGEAYEQYF
D gene: .; clone size: .; J gene: TRBJ1-6; V gene: TRBV5-6; CDR3 DNA: TGTGCCAGCAGTTTAGGACGATCGGGGCCCCGCTCCTATAATTCACCCCTCCACTTT; CDR3 protein: CASSLGRSGPRSYNSPLHF
D gene: TRBD1; clone size: .; J gene: TRBJ2-7; V gene: TRBV4-1; CDR3 DNA: TGCGCCAGCAGCCCTTGGACAGGGCCATACGAGCAGTACTTC; CDR3 protein: CASSPWTGPYEQYF
D gene: TRBD2; clone size: once; J gene: TRBJ2-7; V gene: TRBV4-1; CDR3 DNA: TGCGCCAGCAGCCTGGGTAGCGGGGAAACCTACGAGCAGTACTTC; CDR3 protein: CASSLGSGETYEQYF
D gene: .; clone size: .; J gene: TRBJ1-1; V gene: TRBV5-8; CDR3 DNA: TGTGCCAGCCTTGATAACCTACCTTGGCAGCTGAACACTGAAGCTTTCTTT; CDR3 protein: CASLDNLPWQLNTEAFF
D gene: .; clone size: .; J gene: TRBJ2-3; V gene: TRBV4-3; CDR3 DNA: TGCGCCAGCAGCCAAAATTCTAGGGGATCAGATACGCAGTATTTT; CDR3 protein: CASSQNSRGSDTQYF
D gene: .; clone size: .; J gene: TRBJ2-3; V gene: TRBV4-1; CDR3 DNA: TGCGCCAGCAGTCCCACAGGGAGCACAGATACGCAGTATTTT; CDR3 protein: CASSPTGSTDTQYF
D gene: TRBD2; clone size: .; J gene: TRBJ2-7; V gene: TRBV2; CDR3 DNA: TGTGCCAGCAGAGGGACTAGCGTCCCCTACGAGCAGTACTTC; CDR3 protein: CASRGTSVPYEQYF
D gene: TRBD1; clone size: .; J gene: TRBJ1-3; V gene: TRBV5-5; CDR3 DNA: TGTGCCAGCAGCCCCCCGGGACAGGGTTACACCATATATTTT; CDR3 protein: CASSPPGQGYTIYF
D gene: TRBD1; clone size: .; J gene: TRBJ1-5; V gene: TRBV6-5; CDR3 DNA: TGTGCCAGCAGCGAGACAGGGGTCAATCAGCCCCAGCATTTT; CDR3 protein: CASSETGVNQPQHF
D gene: .; clone size: few; J gene: TRBJ2-7; V gene: TRBV7-9; CDR3 DNA: TGTGCCAGCAGCTTAGAATGGACAGCTGACTCCGAGCAGTACTTC; CDR3 protein: CASSLEWTADSEQYF
D gene: .; clone size: .; J gene: TRBJ1-1; V gene: TRBV19; CDR3 DNA: TGTGCCAGTAGTATAGCGGCAGGGCGAGCTTTCTTT; CDR3 protein: CASSIAAGRAFF
D gene: .; clone size: .; J gene: TRBJ1-1; V gene: TRBV7-6; CDR3 DNA: TGTGCCAGCAGCCCCCTCGGTCGGACTGAAGCTTTCTTT; CDR3 protein: CASSPLGRTEAFF
D gene: TRBD1; clone size: .; J gene: TRBJ1-1; V gene: TRBV6-5; CDR3 DNA: TGTGCCAGCAGGGGCCCGAGACAGGGAAAAACTGAAGCTTTCTTT; CDR3 protein: CASRGPRQGKTEAFF
D gene: TRBD2; clone size: .; J gene: TRBJ2-3; V gene: TRBV6-2/TRBV6-3; CDR3 DNA: TGTGCCAGCAGCTCCGGACTAGCGATAGATACGCAGTATTTT; CDR3 protein: CASSSGLAIDTQYF
D gene: .; clone size: once; J gene: TRBJ1-6; V gene: TRBV6-1; CDR3 DNA: TGTGCCAGCAGTGAAATCTGGGGAGGTAATTCACCCCTCCACTTT; CDR3 protein: CASSEIWGGNSPLHF
D gene: TRBD2; clone size: .; J gene: TRBJ2-1; V gene: TRBV10-3; CDR3 DNA: TGTGCCATCAGTGAACGGCCGAGAGGGACTAGCGGGGGTAATGAGCAGTTCTTC; CDR3 protein: CAISERPRGTSGGNEQFF
D gene: .; clone size: .; J gene: TRBJ1-2; V gene: TRBV5-4; CDR3 DNA: TGTGCCAGCAGCTTGGAGATAGGGCAGGCCTATGGCTACACCTTC; CDR3 protein: CASSLEIGQAYGYTF
D gene: TRBD1; clone size: once; J gene: TRBJ2-2; V gene: TRBV5-1; CDR3 DNA: TGCGCCAGCAGCTACGAAACGGGACAGGCAACCGGGGAGCTGTTTTTT; CDR3 protein: CASSYETGQATGELFF
D gene: TRBD1; clone size: .; J gene: TRBJ2-7; V gene: TRBV7-9; CDR3 DNA: TGTGCCAGCAGCTTAGCCTCAGGGGGCTTCTACGAGCAGTACTTC; CDR3 protein: CASSLASGGFYEQYF
D gene: TRBD2; clone size: few; J gene: TRBJ2-7; V gene: TRBV4-1; CDR3 DNA: TGCGCCAGCAGCCAAGTAGGAGGACTAGCGTCCTACGAGCAGTACTTC; CDR3 protein: CASSQVGGLASYEQYF
D gene: .; clone size: once; J gene: TRBJ1-2; V gene: TRBV19; CDR3 DNA: TGTGCCAGTAGTATGCGTCAGTATGGCTACACCTTC; CDR3 protein: CASSMRQYGYTF
D gene: .; clone size: .; J gene: TRBJ1-2; V gene: TRBV25-1; CDR3 DNA: TGTGCCAGCAGTGAAAAAAAGGGTGTGAACTATGGCTACACCTTC; CDR3 protein: CASSEKKGVNYGYTF
D gene: .; clone size: .; J gene: TRBJ2-7; V gene: TRBV28; CDR3 DNA: TGTGCCAGCAGTTTACGCTCGACAGGCCTCTACGAGCAGTACTTC; CDR3 protein: CASSLRSTGLYEQYF
D gene: .; clone size: .; J gene: TRBJ2-7; V gene: TRBV30; CDR3 DNA: TGTGCCTGGAGTGTATTCGGGGAGCAGTACTTC; CDR3 protein: CAWSVFGEQYF
D gene: .; clone size: .; J gene: TRBJ1-3; V gene: TRBV5-5; CDR3 DNA: TGTGCCAGCAGCCCCCGTGGGGGATCTGGAAACACCATATATTTT; CDR3 protein: CASSPRGGSGNTIYF
D gene: .; clone size: .; J gene: TRBJ1-2; V gene: TRBV3-1/TRBV3-2; CDR3 DNA: TGTGCCAGCAGCCAAGATGCCGGGTACTATGGCTACACCTTC; CDR3 protein: CASSQDAGYYGYTF
D gene: TRBD1; clone size: .; J gene: TRBJ2-2; V gene: TRBV9; CDR3 DNA: TGTGCCAGCAGCGCAAACCGGGACAGGGTTACCGGGGAGCTGTTTTTT; CDR3 protein: CASSANRDRVTGELFF
D gene: .; clone size: .; J gene: TRBJ2-3; V gene: TRBV19; CDR3 DNA: TGTGCCAGCAACCGAGGAGGAGATACGCAGTATTTT; CDR3 protein: CASNRGGDTQYF
D gene: .; clone size: .; J gene: TRBJ2-7; V gene: TRBV3-1/TRBV3-2; CDR3 DNA: TGTGCCAGCAGCCAGGTCTCCTACGAGCAGTACTTC; CDR3 protein: CASSQVSYEQYF
D gene: .; clone size: .; J gene: TRBJ2-2; V gene: TRBV9; CDR3 DNA: TGTGCCAGCAGCGCCCTAGGAGGCCTCAACACCGGGGAGCTGTTTTTT; CDR3 protein: CASSALGGLNTGELFF
D gene: .; clone size: .; J gene: TRBJ2-1; V gene: TRBV10-3; CDR3 DNA: TGTGCCATCAGTGAGTCGAACAGCCCGTGGGGAGATGAGCAGTTCTTC; CDR3 protein: CAISESNSPWGDEQFF
D gene: .; clone size: .; J gene: TRBJ2-7; V gene: TRBV10-3; CDR3 DNA: TGTGCCATCAGTGAGAGGGGCAGCTCCTACGAGCAGTACTTC; CDR3 protein: CAISERGSSYEQYF
D gene: .; clone size: .; J gene: TRBJ2-5; V gene: TRBV4-2; CDR3 DNA: TGTGCCAGCACCTTAACGACAGGTGCAAAAGAGACCCAGTACTTC; CDR3 protein: CASTLTTGAKETQYF
D gene: .; clone size: .; J gene: TRBJ2-4; V gene: TRBV7-6; CDR3 DNA: TGTGCCAGCAGCTCAATAGCCAAAAACATTCAGTACTTC; CDR3 protein: CASSSIAKNIQYF
D gene: .; clone size: .; J gene: TRBJ2-4; V gene: TRBV2; CDR3 DNA: TGTGCCAGCAGTGATTCAGGGGCGCGGAACATTCAGTACTTC; CDR3 protein: CASSDSGARNIQYF
D gene: .; clone size: .; J gene: TRBJ1-2; V gene: TRBV30; CDR3 DNA: TGTGCCTGGAGTGTACAATCAGGGTTGGGCTACACCTTC; CDR3 protein: CAWSVQSGLGYTF
D gene: TRBD2; clone size: .; J gene: TRBJ2-1; V gene: TRBV11-2; CDR3 DNA: TGTGCCAGCAGCTTACCCATCGGACTAGCGGGGAACAATGAGCAGTTCTTC; CDR3 protein: CASSLPIGLAGNNEQFF
D gene: TRBD2; clone size: .; J gene: TRBJ2-3; V gene: TRBV11-3; CDR3 DNA: TGTGCCAGCAGCTTAGCGGGGGGGCCCGGCACAGATACGCAGTATTTT; CDR3 protein: CASSLAGGPGTDTQYF
D gene: .; clone size: .; J gene: TRBJ2-1; V gene: TRBV4-1; CDR3 DNA: TGCGCCAGCAGCCAAATAGAGGAGGGATTGGTTGAGCAGTTCTTC; CDR3 protein: CASSQIEEGLVEQFF
D gene: TRBD2; clone size: .; J gene: TRBJ2-7; V gene: TRBV27; CDR3 DNA: TGTGCCAGCAGTAAGCGGGGGGCCATATATACCGTGGAAACCTACGAGCAGTACTTC; CDR3 protein: CASSKRGAIYTVETYEQYF
D gene: TRBD1; clone size: few; J gene: TRBJ1-5; V gene: TRBV11-2; CDR3 DNA: TGTGCCAGCAGCCAGACAGGGGGATCCAATCAGCCCCAGCATTTT; CDR3 protein: CASSQTGGSNQPQHF
D gene: .; clone size: .; J gene: TRBJ1-3; V gene: TRBV5-4; CDR3 DNA: TGTGCCAGCAGCTTTGATACGACAGCTGGAAACACCATATATTTT; CDR3 protein: CASSFDTTAGNTIYF
D gene: .; clone size: .; J gene: TRBJ1-3; V gene: TRBV30; CDR3 DNA: TGTGCGAGGGGGGTTGGAAACACCATATATTTT; CDR3 protein: CARGVGNTIYF
D gene: TRBD1; clone size: .; J gene: TRBJ1-6; V gene: TRBV27; CDR3 DNA: TGTGCCAGCGGACAGGGTATCAGTTCACCCCTCCACTTT; CDR3 protein: CASGQGISSPLHF
D gene: .; clone size: .; J gene: TRBJ2-7; V gene: TRBV11-1; CDR3 DNA: TGTGCCAGCAGCCAGGGGTACGCCTACGAGCAGTACTTC; CDR3 protein: CASSQGYAYEQYF
D gene: .; clone size: few; J gene: TRBJ1-1; V gene: TRBV29-1; CDR3 DNA: TGCAGCGGTGGAGGCACTGAAGCTTTCTTT; CDR3 protein: CSGGGTEAFF